Listed below are T cell receptor beta chains from one sample, sequenced in a study of shared clonotypes between healthy human individuals. Using immunoSEQ multiplex PCR, the repertoire was profiled, and TCRdb retains in-frame clones only, with some absent. The sample yields roughly 490,000 clones, 60% to 85% seen once. Input material: PBMCs. The receptors here all came from a woman in her forties in good health. Some clones in this sample may be carry-over from other donors' samples. The CDR3 runs from the conserved cysteine through the conserved F or W. D genes are given only for firm matches. Clone size is not always given. Where it is, it says once, few, many or a class for expanded clones.

v_call	j_call	clone_size	d_call	cdr3_aa	cdr3_nt
TRBV18	TRBJ2-1	.	TRBD2	CASSPGGSYNEQFF	TGTGCCAGCTCACCCGGGGGGTCCTACAATGAGCAGTTCTTC
TRBV30	TRBJ2-5	medium-sized	TRBD2	CAWRRTGGQTQYF	TGTGCCTGGCGCCGGACGGGGGGGCAGACCCAGTACTTC
TRBV19	TRBJ2-1	.	.	CASSFRSSIPYNEQFF	TGTGCCAGTAGTTTCCGGTCTAGCATCCCCTACAATGAGCAGTTCTTC
TRBV30	TRBJ1-2	.	.	CAWSVVPHGVGGNNYGYTF	TGTGCCTGGAGTGTAGTCCCACATGGAGTAGGGGGGAACAACTATGGCTACACCTTC
TRBV7-2	TRBJ2-7	.	TRBD2	CASSRTSGNLGEQYF	TGTGCCAGCAGCCGGACTAGCGGGAACTTAGGCGAGCAGTACTTC
TRBV7-9	TRBJ2-3	.	.	CASSSSTDTQYF	TGTGCCAGCAGCTCCAGCACAGATACGCAGTATTTT
TRBV28	TRBJ1-4	.	.	CASSLRWQGKGELFF	TGTGCCAGCAGTTTACGCTGGCAGGGGAAGGGAGAACTGTTTTTT
TRBV2	TRBJ2-7	.	.	CASSPSGGTSYEQYF	TGTGCCAGCAGTCCAAGCGGCGGGACTTCCTACGAGCAGTACTTC
TRBV5-6	TRBJ2-3	.	.	CASSLAGHGGGSDTQYF	TGTGCCAGCAGCTTGGCGGGGCACGGGGGTGGTTCAGATACGCAGTATTTT
TRBV19	TRBJ2-3	.	TRBD2	CASSVLAGDTDTQYF	TGTGCCAGTAGTGTACTAGCGGGAGACACAGATACGCAGTATTTT
TRBV5-4	TRBJ2-7	once	.	CASSLDRSYEQYF	TGTGCCAGCAGCTTGGACAGATCCTACGAGCAGTACTTC
TRBV2	TRBJ1-1	.	.	CASTRQGNTEAFF	TGTGCCAGCACACGGCAGGGAAACACTGAAGCTTTCTTT
TRBV2	TRBJ2-1	few	TRBD2	CASSPGLVNEQFF	TGTGCCAGCAGTCCCGGACTAGTCAATGAGCAGTTCTTC
TRBV27	TRBJ2-2	many	.	CASSHSFGELFF	TGTGCCAGCAGTCACTCCTTCGGGGAGCTGTTTTTT
TRBV5-1	TRBJ2-1	.	TRBD2	CASSTGLAGSEQFF	TGCGCCAGCAGCACGGGACTAGCGGGTTCTGAGCAGTTCTTC
TRBV19	TRBJ2-7	.	.	CASSISRQPFYEQYF	TGTGCCAGTAGTATCTCCCGACAGCCTTTCTACGAGCAGTACTTC
TRBV23-1	TRBJ2-7	few	TRBD1	CASSPRTGCAHEQYF	TGCGCCAGCAGCCCAAGGACAGGTTGCGCCCACGAGCAGTACTTC
TRBV18	TRBJ2-1	.	TRBD2	CASSPLAGGGNEQFF	TGTGCCAGCTCACCGCTAGCGGGAGGGGGCAATGAGCAGTTCTTC
TRBV6-4	TRBJ2-2	.	TRBD1	CASSADRGATGELFF	TGTGCCAGCAGCGCCGACAGGGGCGCCACCGGGGAGCTGTTTTTT
TRBV29-1	TRBJ2-2	.	.	CSVEDGAFGTNTGELFF	TGCAGCGTTGAAGATGGGGCTTTCGGGACGAACACCGGGGAGCTGTTTTTT
TRBV5-1	TRBJ1-4	.	.	CASSLTGTTNEKLFF	TGCGCCAGCAGCTTAACAGGAACAACTAATGAAAAACTGTTTTTT
TRBV2	TRBJ2-2	few	.	CASSDGRQRVTGELFF	TGTGCCAGCAGTGACGGCAGGCAGAGGGTTACCGGGGAGCTGTTTTTT
TRBV7-2	TRBJ2-3	.	TRBD1	CASSLDRGTDTQYF	TGTGCCAGCAGCTTAGACAGGGGAACAGATACGCAGTATTTT
TRBV7-7	TRBJ2-1	.	.	CASSPDIVSYNEQFF	TGTGCCAGCAGCCCAGACATTGTCTCCTACAATGAGCAGTTCTTC
TRBV5-1	TRBJ2-6	.	TRBD1	CASSQGAEPGANVLTF	TGCGCCAGCAGCCAGGGGGCAGAGCCTGGGGCCAACGTCCTGACTTTC
TRBV7-2	TRBJ2-1	.	TRBD2	CASSLDLAGGLYNEQFF	TGTGCCAGCAGCTTAGACTTAGCGGGAGGATTATACAATGAGCAGTTCTTC
TRBV6-5	TRBJ2-5	.	.	CASSYSTGQETQYF	TGTGCCAGCAGTTATAGTACAGGACAAGAGACCCAGTACTTC
TRBV11-3	TRBJ2-5	.	.	CASSLSGNQETQYF	TGTGCCAGCAGCTTGTCCGGCAACCAAGAGACCCAGTACTTC
TRBV14	TRBJ2-4	.	.	CASSHLGLENIQYF	TGTGCCAGCAGCCACCTCGGACTCGAAAACATTCAGTACTTC
TRBV14	TRBJ2-7	.	TRBD1	CASSRDRYEQYF	TGTGCCAGCAGCCGGGACAGGTACGAGCAGTACTTC
TRBV5-5	TRBJ2-7	.	.	CASSLEQPGTRYF	TGTGCCAGCAGCTTGGAACAACCGGGCACGCGGTACTTC
TRBV28	TRBJ2-7	.	.	CASSLTSTPSDYEQYF	TGTGCCAGCAGCTTGACTAGTACCCCATCGGACTACGAGCAGTACTTC
TRBV28	TRBJ1-2	.	TRBD1	CASSPYRGSNYGYTF	TGTGCCAGCAGCCCCTACAGGGGGTCTAACTATGGCTACACCTTC
TRBV30	TRBJ1-6	.	.	CAWTREGNSPLHF	TGTGCCTGGACCCGGGAGGGTAATTCACCCCTCCACTTT
TRBV11-2	TRBJ2-1	many	TRBD2	CASSSVLAGYNEQFF	TGTGCCAGCAGCTCCGTTCTAGCGGGATACAATGAGCAGTTCTTC
TRBV7-2	TRBJ2-7	.	.	CASSLDIPTLYF	TGTGCCAGCAGCTTAGACATACCGACCTTGTACTTC
TRBV28	TRBJ1-2	.	.	CASSLGGVDYGYTF	TGTGCCAGCAGTTTAGGGGGGGTTGACTATGGCTACACCTTC
TRBV27	TRBJ2-7	few	TRBD2	CASSLNPHLLAGGHEQYF	TGTGCCAGCAGTTTAAACCCCCACCTCCTAGCGGGAGGCCACGAGCAGTACTTC
TRBV5-1	TRBJ2-1	.	TRBD2	CASSPSGETYNEQFF	TGCGCCAGCAGCCCCAGCGGGGAAACCTACAATGAGCAGTTCTTC
TRBV4-2	TRBJ1-5	.	TRBD1	CASSPDREVHQPQHF	TGTGCCAGCAGCCCGGACAGGGAAGTTCATCAGCCCCAGCATTTT
TRBV27	TRBJ2-7	.	.	CASSRTGYEQYF	TGTGCCAGCAGCCGAACAGGGTACGAGCAGTACTTC
TRBV7-9	TRBJ2-7	.	.	CASSLGQGAYEQYF	TGTGCCAGCAGCTTAGGGCAGGGAGCGTACGAGCAGTACTTC
TRBV25-1	TRBJ1-1	.	.	CASSVGQGGAFF	TGTGCCAGCAGTGTTGGTCAGGGTGGGGCTTTCTTT
TRBV5-8	TRBJ2-5	.	.	CASSEQGWETQYF	TGTGCCAGCAGCGAACAGGGCTGGGAGACCCAGTACTTC
TRBV13	TRBJ2-1	few	TRBD2	CASSSPQLAGFRNEQFF	TGTGCCAGCAGCTCCCCTCAACTAGCGGGATTTCGCAATGAGCAGTTCTTC
TRBV5-6	TRBJ1-2	once	.	CASSLLGPLYGYTF	TGTGCCAGCAGCTTGCTAGGGCCCCTCTATGGCTACACCTTC
TRBV5-1	TRBJ2-3	.	.	CASALSALRDTDTQYF	TGCGCCAGCGCACTGAGCGCCCTGAGGGACACAGATACGCAGTATTTT
TRBV30	TRBJ2-7	.	TRBD2	CAWNLGGPLSEQYF	TGTGCCTGGAACCTGGGAGGGCCTCTCTCTGAGCAGTACTTC
TRBV1	TRBJ1-3	.	.	CTSSQADRSPGNTIYF	TGCACCAGCAGCCAAGCGGACAGGAGCCCTGGAAACACCATATATTTT
TRBV10-3	TRBJ2-7	.	.	CAISERSGNSYEQYF	TGTGCCATCAGTGAGAGATCGGGGAACTCCTACGAGCAGTACTTC
TRBV18	TRBJ2-1	.	.	CASTRGQANNEQFF	TGTGCCAGCACGCGAGGGCAGGCGAACAATGAGCAGTTCTTC